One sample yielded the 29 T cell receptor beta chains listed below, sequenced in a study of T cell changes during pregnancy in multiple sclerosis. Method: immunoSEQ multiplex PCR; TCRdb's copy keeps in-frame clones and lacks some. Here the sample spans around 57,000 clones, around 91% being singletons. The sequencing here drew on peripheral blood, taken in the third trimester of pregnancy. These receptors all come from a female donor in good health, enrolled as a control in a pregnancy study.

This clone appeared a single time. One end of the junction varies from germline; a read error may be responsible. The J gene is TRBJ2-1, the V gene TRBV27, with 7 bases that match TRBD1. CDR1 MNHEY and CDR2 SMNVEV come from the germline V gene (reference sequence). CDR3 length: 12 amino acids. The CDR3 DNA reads TGTGCCAGCAATGGTCCCACAGGGGTTGAGCTCTTC. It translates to CASNGPTGVELF.

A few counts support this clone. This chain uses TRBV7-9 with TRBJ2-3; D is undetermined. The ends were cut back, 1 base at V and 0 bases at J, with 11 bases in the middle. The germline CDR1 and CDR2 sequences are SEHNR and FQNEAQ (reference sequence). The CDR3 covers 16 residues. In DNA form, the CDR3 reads TGTGCCAGCAGCTTAGGGGCAGGAATAAGCACAGATACGCAGTATTTT. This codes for CASSLGAGISTDTQYF.

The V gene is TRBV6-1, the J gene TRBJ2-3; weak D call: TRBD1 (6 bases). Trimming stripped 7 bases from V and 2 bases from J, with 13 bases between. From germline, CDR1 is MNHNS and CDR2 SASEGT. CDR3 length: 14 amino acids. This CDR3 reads CASIRGQYTDTQYF. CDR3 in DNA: TGTGCCAGCATAAGAGGACAGTACACAGATACGCAGTATTTT.

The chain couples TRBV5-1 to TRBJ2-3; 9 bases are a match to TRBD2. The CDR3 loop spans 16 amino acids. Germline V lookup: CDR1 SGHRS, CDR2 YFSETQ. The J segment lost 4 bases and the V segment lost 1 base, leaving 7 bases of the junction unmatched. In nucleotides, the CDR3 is TGCGCCAGCAGCTTGTTCGCGGGGGGGCTGCCAGATACGCAGTATTTT. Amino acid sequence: CASSLFAGGLPDTQYF.

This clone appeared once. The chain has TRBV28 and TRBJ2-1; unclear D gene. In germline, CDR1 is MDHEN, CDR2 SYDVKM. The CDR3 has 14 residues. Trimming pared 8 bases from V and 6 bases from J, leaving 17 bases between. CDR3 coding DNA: TGTGCCAGCCTGGCATTGACACAAATCAATGAGCAGTTCTTC. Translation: CASLALTQINEQFF.

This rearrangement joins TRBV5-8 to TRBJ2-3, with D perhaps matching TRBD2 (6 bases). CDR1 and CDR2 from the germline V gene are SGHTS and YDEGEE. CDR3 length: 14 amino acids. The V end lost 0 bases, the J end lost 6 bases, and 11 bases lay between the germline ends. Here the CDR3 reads CASSLGLVSDTQYF. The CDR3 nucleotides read TGTGCCAGCAGCTTGGGACTAGTGTCGGATACGCAGTATTTT.

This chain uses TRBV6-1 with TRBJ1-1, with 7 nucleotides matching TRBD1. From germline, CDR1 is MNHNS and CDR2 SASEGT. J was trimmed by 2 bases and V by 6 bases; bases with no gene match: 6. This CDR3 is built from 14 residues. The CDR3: CASSKDRSNTEAFF. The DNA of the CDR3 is TGTGCCAGCAGCAAGGACAGGTCTAACACTGAAGCTTTCTTT.

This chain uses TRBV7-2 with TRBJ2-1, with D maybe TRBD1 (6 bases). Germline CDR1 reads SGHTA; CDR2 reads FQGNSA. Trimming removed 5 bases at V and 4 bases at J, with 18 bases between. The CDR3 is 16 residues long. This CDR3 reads CASSRNAGTTYNEQFF. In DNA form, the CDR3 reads TGTGCCAGCAGCCGAAACGCCGGGACAACTTACAATGAGCAGTTCTTC.

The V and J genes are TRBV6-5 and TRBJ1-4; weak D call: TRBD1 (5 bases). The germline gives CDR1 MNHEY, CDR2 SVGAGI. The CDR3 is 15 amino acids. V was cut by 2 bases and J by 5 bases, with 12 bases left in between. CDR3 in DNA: TGTGCCAGCAGTTACGTTCGTTCAGGGAATGAAAAACTGTTTTTT. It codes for CASSYVRSGNEKLFF.

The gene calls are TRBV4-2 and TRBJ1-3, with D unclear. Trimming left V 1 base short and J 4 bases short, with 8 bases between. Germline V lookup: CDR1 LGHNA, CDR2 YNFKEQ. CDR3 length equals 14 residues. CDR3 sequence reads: CASSQATEGNTIYF. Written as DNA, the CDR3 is TGTGCCAGCAGCCAAGCTACAGAAGGAAACACCATATATTTT.

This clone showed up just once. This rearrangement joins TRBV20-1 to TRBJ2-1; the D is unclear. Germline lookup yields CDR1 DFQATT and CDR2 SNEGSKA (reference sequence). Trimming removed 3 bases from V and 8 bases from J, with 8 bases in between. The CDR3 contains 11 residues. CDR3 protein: CSARRFDEQFF. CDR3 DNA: TGCAGTGCTAGGAGGTTCGATGAGCAGTTCTTC.

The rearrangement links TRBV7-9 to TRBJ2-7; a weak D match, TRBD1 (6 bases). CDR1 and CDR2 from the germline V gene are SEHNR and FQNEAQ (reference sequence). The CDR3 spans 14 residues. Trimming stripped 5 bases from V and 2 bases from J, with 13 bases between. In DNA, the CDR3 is TGTGCCAGCAGCCACGAGCGACAGGCCTACGAGCAGTACTTC. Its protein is CASSHERQAYEQYF.

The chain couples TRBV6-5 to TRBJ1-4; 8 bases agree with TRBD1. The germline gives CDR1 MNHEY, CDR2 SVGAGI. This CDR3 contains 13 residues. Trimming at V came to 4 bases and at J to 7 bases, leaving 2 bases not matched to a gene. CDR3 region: CASSLTGVEKLFF. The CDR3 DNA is TGTGCCAGCAGTTTGACAGGGGTTGAAAAACTGTTTTTT.

CDR3: CASSLQGIVGNIQYF. In DNA form, the CDR3 reads TGTGCCAGCAGCTTACAGGGCATTGTGGGAAACATTCAGTACTTC. The chain combines TRBV7-2 with TRBJ2-4; D may be TRBD1 (5 bases). Germline CDR1 SGHTA, CDR2 FQGNSA. This CDR3 is 15 amino acids long. V dropped 2 bases and J dropped 6 bases, with 14 bases sitting between them.

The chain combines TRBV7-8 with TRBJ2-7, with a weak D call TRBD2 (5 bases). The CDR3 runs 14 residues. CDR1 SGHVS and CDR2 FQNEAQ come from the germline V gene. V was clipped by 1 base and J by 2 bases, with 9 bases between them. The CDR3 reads CASSLGRETYEQYF. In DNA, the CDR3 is TGTGCCAGCAGCTTAGGACGGGAAACCTACGAGCAGTACTTC.

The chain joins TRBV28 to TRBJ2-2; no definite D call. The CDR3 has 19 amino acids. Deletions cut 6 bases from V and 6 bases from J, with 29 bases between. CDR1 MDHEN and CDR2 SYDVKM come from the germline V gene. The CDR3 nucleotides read TGTGCCAGCAGCTTCACCGGGTCGTATTCTCAGCCGCGCCCCGGGGAGCTGTTTTTT. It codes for CASSFTGSYSQPRPGELFF.

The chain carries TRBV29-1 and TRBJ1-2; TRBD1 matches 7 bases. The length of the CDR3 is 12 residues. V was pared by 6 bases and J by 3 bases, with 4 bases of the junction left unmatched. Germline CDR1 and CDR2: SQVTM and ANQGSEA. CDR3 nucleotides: TGCAGCGTGGAGGGACAGTACTATGGCTACACCTTC. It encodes CSVEGQYYGYTF. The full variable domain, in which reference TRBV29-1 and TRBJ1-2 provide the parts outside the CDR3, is SAVISQKPSRDICQRGTSLTIQCQVDSQVTMMFWYRQQPGQSLTLIATANQGSEATYESGFVIDKFPISRPNLTFSTLTVSNMSPEDSSIYLCSVEGQYYGYTFGSGTRLTVV.

The DNA for the CDR3 is TGTGCTAGTGGCATTCAGCCCCAGCATTTT. It specifies CASGIQPQHF. This rearrangement joins TRBV12-5 to TRBJ1-5; D remains unclear. The CDR3 runs to 10 residues. Deletions cut 6 bases from V and 6 bases from J, with 3 bases between. The germline V gene has CDR1 LGHNT and CDR2 FRNRAP.

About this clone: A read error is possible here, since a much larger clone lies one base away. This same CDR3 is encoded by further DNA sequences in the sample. The CDR3 protein is CATSRGEEHTGELFF. DNA for the CDR3: TGTGCCACCAGCAGAGGGGAGGAGCACACCGGGGAGCTGTTTTTT. The gene calls are TRBV15 and TRBJ2-2; D may be TRBD2 (6 bases). The V gene's germline CDR1 is LNHNV and CDR2 YYDKDF (reference sequence). V lost 1 base and J lost 3, with 9 bases in between. The CDR3 extends over 15 amino acids.

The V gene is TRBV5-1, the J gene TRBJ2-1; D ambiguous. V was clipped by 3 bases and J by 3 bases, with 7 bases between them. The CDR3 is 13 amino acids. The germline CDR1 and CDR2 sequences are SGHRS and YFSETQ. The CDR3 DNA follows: TGCGCCAGCAGCTGGTCAGGCTACAATGAGCAGTTCTTC. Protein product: CASSWSGYNEQFF.

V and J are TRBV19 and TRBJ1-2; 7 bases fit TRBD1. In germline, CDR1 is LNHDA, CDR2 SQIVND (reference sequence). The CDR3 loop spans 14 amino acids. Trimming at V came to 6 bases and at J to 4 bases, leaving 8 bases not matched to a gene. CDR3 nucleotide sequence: TGTGCCAGTAGGACCGGGACAGAAATCTATGGCTACACCTTC. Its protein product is CASRTGTEIYGYTF.

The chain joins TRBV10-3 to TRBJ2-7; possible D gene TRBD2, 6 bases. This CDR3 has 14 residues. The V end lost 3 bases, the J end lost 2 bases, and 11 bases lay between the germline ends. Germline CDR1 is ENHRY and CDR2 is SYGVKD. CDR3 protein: CAISETSRAYEQYF. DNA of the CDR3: TGTGCCATCAGTGAAACTAGCAGAGCCTACGAGCAGTACTTC.

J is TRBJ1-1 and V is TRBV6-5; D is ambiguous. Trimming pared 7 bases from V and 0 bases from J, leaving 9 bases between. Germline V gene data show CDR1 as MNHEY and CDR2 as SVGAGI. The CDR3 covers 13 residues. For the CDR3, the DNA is TGTGCCAGCATCGAGGCTCTGAACACTGAAGCTTTCTTT. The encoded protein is CASIEALNTEAFF.

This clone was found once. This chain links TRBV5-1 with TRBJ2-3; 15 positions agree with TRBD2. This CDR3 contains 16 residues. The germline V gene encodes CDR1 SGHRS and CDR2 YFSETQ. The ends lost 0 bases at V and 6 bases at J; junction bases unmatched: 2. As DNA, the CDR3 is TGCGCCAGCAGCTTGGGGACTAGCGGGGGGGTGGATACGCAGTATTTT. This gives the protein CASSLGTSGGVDTQYF.

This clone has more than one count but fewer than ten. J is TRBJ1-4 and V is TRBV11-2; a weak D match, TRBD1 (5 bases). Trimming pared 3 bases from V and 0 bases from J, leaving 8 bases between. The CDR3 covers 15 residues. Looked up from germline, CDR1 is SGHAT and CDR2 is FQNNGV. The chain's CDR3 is CASSFGDSTNEKLFF. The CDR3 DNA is TGTGCCAGCAGCTTCGGGGACTCAACTAATGAAAAACTGTTTTTT.

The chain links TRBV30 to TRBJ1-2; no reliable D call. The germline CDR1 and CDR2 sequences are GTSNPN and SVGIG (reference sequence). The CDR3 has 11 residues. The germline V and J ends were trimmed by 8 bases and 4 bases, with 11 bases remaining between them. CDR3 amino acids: CAIQISYGYTF. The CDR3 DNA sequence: TGTGCCATACAGATAAGCTATGGCTACACCTTC.

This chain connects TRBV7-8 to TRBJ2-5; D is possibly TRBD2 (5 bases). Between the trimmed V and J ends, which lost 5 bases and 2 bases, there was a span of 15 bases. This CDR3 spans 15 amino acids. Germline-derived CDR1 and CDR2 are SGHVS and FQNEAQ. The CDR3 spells CASSPIGGGQETQYF. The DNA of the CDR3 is TGTGCCAGCAGCCCTATAGGAGGCGGGCAAGAGACCCAGTACTTC. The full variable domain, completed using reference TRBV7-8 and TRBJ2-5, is GAGVSQSPRYKVAKRGQDVALRCDPISGHVSLFWYQQALGQGPEFLTYFQNEAQLDKSGLPSDRFFAERPEGSVSTLKIQRTQQEDSAVYLCASSPIGGGQETQYFGPGTRLLVL.

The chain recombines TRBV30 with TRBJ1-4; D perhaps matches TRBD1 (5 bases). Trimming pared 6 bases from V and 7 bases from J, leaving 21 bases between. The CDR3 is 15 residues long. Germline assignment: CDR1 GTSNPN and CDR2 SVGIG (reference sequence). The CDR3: CACQFRDGGFEKLFF. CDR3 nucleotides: TGTGCCTGTCAATTCCGGGACGGGGGATTTGAAAAACTGTTTTTT.

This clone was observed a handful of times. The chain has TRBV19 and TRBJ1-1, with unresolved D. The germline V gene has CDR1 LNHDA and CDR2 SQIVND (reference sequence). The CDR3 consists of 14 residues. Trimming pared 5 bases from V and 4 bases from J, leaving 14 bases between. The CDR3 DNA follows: TGTGCCAGTAGTCTGAAGCCGGGTCTCACTGAAGCTTTCTTT. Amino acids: CASSLKPGLTEAFF.